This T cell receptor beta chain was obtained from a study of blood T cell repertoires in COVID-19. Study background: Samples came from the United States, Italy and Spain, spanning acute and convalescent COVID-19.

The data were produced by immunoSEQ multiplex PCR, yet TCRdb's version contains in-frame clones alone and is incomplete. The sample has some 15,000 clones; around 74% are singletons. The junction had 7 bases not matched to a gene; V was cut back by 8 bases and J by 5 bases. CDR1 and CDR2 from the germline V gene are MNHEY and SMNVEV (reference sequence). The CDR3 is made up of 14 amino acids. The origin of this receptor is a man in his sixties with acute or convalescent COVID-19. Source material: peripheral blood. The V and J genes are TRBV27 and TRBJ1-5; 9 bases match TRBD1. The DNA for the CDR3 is TGTGCCAGCCAACAGGGGGCCCATGATCAGCCCCAGCATTTT. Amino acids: CASQQGAHDQPQHF.